Here is one TCR beta chain with its context. The data belong to a study of cytomegalovirus exposure and HLA in healthy donors. CDR3 length: 13 amino acids. The germline V gene has CDR1 MDHEN and CDR2 SYDVKM. V dropped 5 bases and J dropped 5 bases, with 12 bases sitting between them. The PCR employed 60 Vbeta primers together with 13 Jbeta primers. Here immunoSEQ multiplex PCR was the method, and the copy in TCRdb shows in-frame clones only, minus some. The profile shows 120,000 to 150,000 clones, around 90% of them singletons. The V and J genes are TRBV28 and TRBJ1-1; tentatively, D is TRBD1 (5 bases). The specimen was PBMCs. The sequence derives from a woman in her 40s in good health and CMV-seronegative. For the CDR3, the DNA is TGTGCCAGCAGTCAAACAGGCGGTACTGAAGCTTTCTTT. Residues: CASSQTGGTEAFF.